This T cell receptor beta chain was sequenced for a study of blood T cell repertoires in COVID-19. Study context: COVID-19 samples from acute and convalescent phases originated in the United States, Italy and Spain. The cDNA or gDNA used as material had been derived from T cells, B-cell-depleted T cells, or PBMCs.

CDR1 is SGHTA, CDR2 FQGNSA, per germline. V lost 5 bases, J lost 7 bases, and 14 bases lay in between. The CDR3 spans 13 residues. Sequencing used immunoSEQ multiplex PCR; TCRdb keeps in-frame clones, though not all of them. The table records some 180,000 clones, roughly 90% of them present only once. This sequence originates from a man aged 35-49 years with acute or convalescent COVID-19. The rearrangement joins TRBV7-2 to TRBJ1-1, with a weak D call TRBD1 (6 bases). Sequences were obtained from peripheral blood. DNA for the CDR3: TGTGCCAGCAGCCGACAGGCCTACTTTGAAGCTTTCTTT. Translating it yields CASSRQAYFEAFF.